What follows are 20 T cell receptor beta chains derived from one specimen sequenced in a study of shared clonotypes between healthy human individuals. The data were produced by immunoSEQ multiplex PCR, yet TCRdb's version contains in-frame clones alone and is incomplete. The sample shows around 2,000,000 clones, roughly 96% of them seen only once. What was sequenced was naive CD4+ T cells sorted from blood. Described subset: CD45RA+ positively selected. These receptors were obtained from a man between 18 and 29 years old in good health.

This clone was found once. The identical CDR3 is also encoded by other nucleotide sequences in the sample. The chain joins TRBV5-1 to TRBJ2-5; D is possibly TRBD2 (6 bases). Germline lookup yields CDR1 SGHRS and CDR2 YFSETQ. Between the trimmed V and J ends, which lost 2 bases and 1 base, there was a span of 9 bases. The length of the CDR3 is 14 residues. This CDR3 reads CASSFGDSQETQYF. CDR3 DNA sequence: TGCGCCAGCAGCTTTGGGGACTCCCAAGAGACCCAGTACTTC.

This chain links TRBV7-9 with TRBJ2-5; TRBD2 might be the D (6 bases). V lost 5 bases, J lost 2 bases, and 12 bases lay in between. This CDR3 contains 14 residues. Germline V lookup: CDR1 SEHNR, CDR2 FQNEAQ (reference sequence). The CDR3: CASSLRLEQETQYF. The CDR3 DNA reads TGTGCCAGCAGCCTAAGACTAGAACAAGAGACCCAGTACTTC.

The chain uses TRBV7-8 and TRBJ1-6, with D unresolved. The germline V gene has CDR1 SGHVS and CDR2 FQNEAQ. This CDR3 is 15 amino acids long. Trimming pared 5 bases from V and 5 bases from J, leaving 13 bases between. The chain's CDR3 is CASSAIGFDNSPLHF. For the CDR3, the DNA is TGTGCCAGCAGCGCGATTGGGTTTGATAATTCACCCCTCCACTTT.

Details on this clone: A much larger clonotype is one base distant, so this may be a read error. This sequence joins TRBV6-5 and TRBJ2-3; D is unclear. The germline V gene has CDR1 MNHEY and CDR2 SVGAGI. V dropped 4 bases and J dropped 1 base, with 9 bases sitting between them. The CDR3 extends over 14 amino acids. The chain's CDR3 is CASSSSRGTDTQYF. CDR3 sequence (DNA): TGTGCCAGCAGTTCCTCCCGGGGCACAGATACGCAGTATTTT.

This rearrangement joins TRBV20-1 to TRBJ2-7; TRBD1 aligns across 7 bases. Germline CDR1 DFQATT, CDR2 SNEGSKA (reference sequence). CDR3 length: 11 residues. With 7 bases clipped from V and 1 base from J, the junction kept 1 base outside the gene matches. The DNA for the CDR3 is TGCAGTGGGGGACAGTCCTACGAGCAGTACTTC. Its protein product is CSGGQSYEQYF.

This chain uses TRBV6-4 with TRBJ1-5; D remains unclear. The V gene's germline CDR1 is MRHNA and CDR2 SNTAGT. Deletions cut 6 bases from V and 2 bases from J, with 8 bases between. CDR3 length: 13 residues. The CDR3 DNA is TGTGCCAGCAGCCAGGACGGCAATCAGCCCCAGCATTTT. This gives the protein CASSQDGNQPQHF.

The chain carries TRBV19 and TRBJ2-6; no reliable D call. Per germline, CDR1 LNHDA and CDR2 SQIVND (reference sequence). Trimming stripped 7 bases from V and 4 bases from J, with 11 bases between. This CDR3 is built from 14 residues. CDR3 coding DNA: TGTGCCAGTACTACAGTTACCGGGGCCAACGTCCTGACTTTC. The encoded protein is CASTTVTGANVLTF.

J is TRBJ1-2 and V is TRBV2; the match to TRBD1 covers 10 bases. Germline-derived CDR1 and CDR2 are SNHLY and FYNNEI. Trimming took 2 bases from V and 5 from J; bases not matched to a gene: 8. The CDR3 consists of 16 residues. In DNA form, the CDR3 reads TGTGCCAGCAGTGAAAGGGGGACGGGACAGGGGTATGGCTACACCTTC. Protein product: CASSERGTGQGYGYTF.

The chain combines TRBV25-1 with TRBJ2-7; D uncertain. Germline CDR1 reads MGHDK; CDR2 reads SYGVNS. The CDR3 has 12 amino acids. V lost 3 bases and J lost 1, with 4 bases in between. The DNA of the CDR3 is TGTGCCAGCAGTGATATTTCCTACGAGCAGTACTTC. Translated, it gives CASSDISYEQYF.

This chain uses TRBV7-9 with TRBJ2-1; no firm D call. V lost 2 bases to trimming and J lost 0 bases, with 11 bases between them. The V gene's germline CDR1 is SEHNR and CDR2 FQNEAQ (reference sequence). The CDR3 totals 16 residues. CDR3 DNA: TGTGCCAGCAGCTTAAGGCCCCTAACCTCCTACAATGAGCAGTTCTTC. Translated, it gives CASSLRPLTSYNEQFF.

CDR3 DNA sequence: TGTGCCAGTAGTATAGAGGGACAGGGGGCCTACAATGAGCAGTTCTTC. As protein: CASSIEGQGAYNEQFF. The rearrangement links TRBV19 to TRBJ2-1; 11 bases line up with TRBD1. V dropped 0 bases and J dropped 2; count of bases not matched to a gene: 0. This CDR3 comprises 16 residues. Germline values: CDR1 LNHDA, CDR2 SQIVND (reference sequence).

This sequence joins TRBV7-3 and TRBJ2-3; 13 bases line up with TRBD2. The V and J ends lost 4 bases and 2 bases, in that order; junction bases with no gene match: 3. The CDR3 length is 16 residues. Germline lookup yields CDR1 SGHTA and CDR2 FQGTGA. CDR3 nucleotide sequence: TGTGCCAGCAGCTCCACTAGCGGGGGGGACACAGATACGCAGTATTTT. Translated, it gives CASSSTSGGDTDTQYF.

On this clone itself: Additional DNA sequences in this sample encode the identical CDR3. This chain connects TRBV6-5 to TRBJ1-1, with 9 bases aligning to TRBD1. V was pared by 2 bases and J by 1 base, with 2 bases of the junction left unmatched. CDR3 length: 15 residues. Germline V lookup: CDR1 MNHEY, CDR2 SVGAGI. The CDR3 loop is CASSYADRGNTEAFF. The CDR3 DNA reads TGTGCCAGCAGTTACGCGGACAGGGGGAACACTGAAGCTTTCTTT.

CDR3 nucleotides: TGTGCCAGTACTAGCGGGAGGGCCTCTACGCAGTATTTT. Translated, it gives CASTSGRASTQYF. The chain uses TRBV19 and TRBJ2-3; TRBD2 agrees at 12 bases. The V gene end was trimmed by 7 bases and the J gene end by 8 bases; junction bases not matched to a gene: 4. Germline assignment: CDR1 LNHDA and CDR2 SQIVND (reference sequence). CDR3 length: 13 residues.

This clone appeared once. The rearrangement links TRBV5-4 to TRBJ2-7; no firm D call. This CDR3 region has 14 residues. Germline V lookup: CDR1 SGHNT, CDR2 YYREEE (reference sequence). With 2 bases removed from V and 2 bases from J, the gap between germline ends came to 11 bases. In DNA, the CDR3 is TGTGCCAGCAGCTTAATTAGCCCCCCCTACGAGCAGTACTTC. Translating gives CASSLISPPYEQYF.

This clone came up once. J is TRBJ2-7 and V is TRBV7-8, with TRBD2 matching 10 bases. V gave up 2 bases and J gave up 2 bases; unmatched junction bases: 6. This CDR3 comprises 16 residues. The germline V gene has CDR1 SGHVS and CDR2 FQNEAQ. The CDR3 region is CASSLKREGRPYEQYF. In nucleotides, the CDR3 is TGTGCCAGCAGCTTAAAGCGGGAGGGCCGACCCTACGAGCAGTACTTC.

This clone has only one observation. The rearrangement joins TRBV19 to TRBJ2-7, with TRBD1 identical over 7 bases. The junction had 5 bases not matched to a gene; V was cut back by 5 bases and J by 1 base. Germline values: CDR1 LNHDA, CDR2 SQIVND (reference sequence). The CDR3 extends over 14 amino acids. CDR3 DNA: TGTGCCAGTAGTCAACGGGACAGATCCTACGAGCAGTACTTC. Translation: CASSQRDRSYEQYF. The entire variable domain, with the rest obtained from reference TRBV19 and TRBJ2-7, is as follows: DGGITQSPKYLFRKEGQNVTLSCEQNLNHDAMYWYRQDPGQGLRLIYYSQIVNDFQKGDIAEGYSVSREKKESFPLTVTSAQKNPTAFYLCASSQRDRSYEQYFGPGTRLTVT.

The V gene is TRBV18, the J gene TRBJ2-3; D perhaps matches TRBD2 (6 bases). Deletions cut 4 bases from V and 2 bases from J, with 13 bases between. This CDR3 has 15 amino acids. Germline lookup yields CDR1 KGHSH and CDR2 LQKENI. CDR3 sequence: CASSLAEIFTDTQYF. Written as DNA, the CDR3 is TGTGCCAGCTCACTAGCGGAGATCTTCACAGATACGCAGTATTTT.

This chain connects TRBV4-1 to TRBJ1-1, with D unresolved. The CDR3 is made up of 13 amino acids. Looked up from germline, CDR1 is MGHRA and CDR2 is YSYEKL. Trimming removed 4 bases from V and 4 bases from J, with 10 bases in between. Written as DNA, the CDR3 is TGCGCCAGCAGCCTCCCCCCAGCCACTGAAGCTTTCTTT. Translated, it gives CASSLPPATEAFF.

The chain couples TRBV11-2 to TRBJ2-5; weak D call: TRBD1 (6 bases). Germline V gene sequence: CDR1 SGHAT, CDR2 FQNNGV. CDR3 length equals 15 residues. With 5 bases removed from V and 5 bases from J, the gap between germline ends came to 18 bases. CDR3 DNA sequence: TGTGCCAGCAGCCCGTCTCGACAGGAACGGGAGACCCAGTACTTC. Translation: CASSPSRQERETQYF.